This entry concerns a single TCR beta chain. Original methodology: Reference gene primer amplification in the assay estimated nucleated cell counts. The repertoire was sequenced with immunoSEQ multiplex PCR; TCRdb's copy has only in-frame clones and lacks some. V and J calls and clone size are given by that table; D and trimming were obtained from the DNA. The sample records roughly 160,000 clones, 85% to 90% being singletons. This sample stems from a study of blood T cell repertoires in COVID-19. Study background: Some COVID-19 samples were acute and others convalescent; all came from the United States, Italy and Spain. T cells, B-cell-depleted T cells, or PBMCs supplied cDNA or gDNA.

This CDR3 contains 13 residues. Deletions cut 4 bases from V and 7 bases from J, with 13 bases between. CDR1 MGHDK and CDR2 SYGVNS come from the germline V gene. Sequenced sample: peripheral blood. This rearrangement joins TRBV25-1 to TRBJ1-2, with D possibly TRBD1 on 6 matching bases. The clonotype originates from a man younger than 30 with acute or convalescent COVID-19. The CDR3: CASSVPGALGYTF. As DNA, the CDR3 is TGTGCCAGCAGTGTCCCAGGGGCGCTTGGCTACACCTTC.